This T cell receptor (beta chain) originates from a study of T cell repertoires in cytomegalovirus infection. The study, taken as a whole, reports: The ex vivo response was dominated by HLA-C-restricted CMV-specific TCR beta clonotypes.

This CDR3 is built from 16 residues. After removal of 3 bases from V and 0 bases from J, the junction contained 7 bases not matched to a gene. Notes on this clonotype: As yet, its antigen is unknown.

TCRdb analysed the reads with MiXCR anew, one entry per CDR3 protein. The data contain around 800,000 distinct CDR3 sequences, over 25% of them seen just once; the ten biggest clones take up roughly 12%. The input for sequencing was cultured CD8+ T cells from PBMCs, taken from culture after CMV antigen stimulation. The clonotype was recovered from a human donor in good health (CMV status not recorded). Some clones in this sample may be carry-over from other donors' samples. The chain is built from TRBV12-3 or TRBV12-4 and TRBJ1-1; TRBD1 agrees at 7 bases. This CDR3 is CASSFEGAGMNTEAFF. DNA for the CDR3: TGTGCCAGCAGTTTTGAGGGGGCGGGGATGAACACTGAAGCTTTCTTT.